The 6 T cell receptor beta chains below were found in one sample sequenced in a study of graft-versus-host responses after intestinal transplantation. Antigens for these TCRs are unknown. The method was immunoSEQ multiplex PCR; TCRdb's version includes in-frame clones alone and lacks a portion of them. This sample has about 89,000 clones, with about 95% found just once. The material was unstimulated CD4+ T cells sorted from spleen or lymph node cells, obtained before transplant. The receptors stem from a human donor who was the organ donor for an intestinal transplant.

As concerns this clone: Mismatch with germline at one junction end may stem from a read error. The chain is built from TRBV7-7 and TRBJ2-3, with D possibly matching TRBD1 (5 bases). CDR1 is SSHAT and CDR2 is FNYEAQ in the germline V gene (reference sequence). This CDR3 region has 15 residues. The CDR3 DNA reads TGTGCTAGCAGCCTAAACAGGTGGCACACAGATACGCAGTATTTT. It specifies CASSLNRWHTDTQYF.

The J gene is TRBJ2-1, the V gene TRBV27; the match to TRBD1 covers 10 bases. After removal of 6 bases from V and 1 base from J, the junction contained 3 bases not matched to a gene. This CDR3 has 15 residues. The V gene's germline CDR1 is MNHEY and CDR2 SMNVEV (reference sequence). The CDR3, as DNA: TGTGCCAGCAGGACAGGGGGCGGGTCCTACAATGAGCAGTTCTTC. Encoded protein: CASRTGGGSYNEQFF.

The chain uses TRBV6-4 and TRBJ1-1; D unresolved. The CDR3 length is 14 residues. Trimming cost V 4 bases and J 4 bases, with 13 bases left between them. Germline V CDR1 and CDR2: MRHNA, SNTAGT. CDR3 region: CASSAEGLITEAFF. As DNA, the CDR3 is TGTGCCAGCAGTGCGGAAGGGCTCATCACTGAAGCTTTCTTT.

The V gene is TRBV5-6, the J gene TRBJ1-1; TRBD1 might be the D (6 bases). This CDR3 spans 14 amino acids. V was trimmed by 7 bases and J by 0 bases, leaving 13 bases between them. Germline V lookup: CDR1 SGHDT, CDR2 YYEEEE. The CDR3 spells CASAEGGLNTEAFF. The CDR3 DNA follows: TGTGCCAGCGCGGAGGGGGGCCTGAACACTGAAGCTTTCTTT.

In its sample, this clone was seen once. The CDR3 DNA reads TGTGCCAGCAGCTCCGGACAGGGGCGTTTCTACGAGCAGTACTTC. It is translated as CASSSGQGRFYEQYF. V gene TRBV7-2 combines with J gene TRBJ2-7; 9 bases agree with TRBD1. The CDR3 runs to 15 residues. Unmatched junction bases numbered 7, after V lost 4 bases and J lost 3 bases. The germline CDR1 and CDR2 sequences are SGHTA and FQGNSA. The full variable domain, rest sourced from reference TRBV7-2 and TRBJ2-7, is GAGVSQSPSNKVTEKGKDVELRCDPISGHTALYWYRQSLGQGLEFLIYFQGNSAPDKSGLPSDRFSAERTGGSVSTLTIQRTQQEDSAVYLCASSSGQGRFYEQYFGPGTRLTVT.

The gene calls are TRBV11-3 and TRBJ2-5; tentative D call: TRBD1 (6 bases). V dropped 2 bases and J dropped 4 bases, with 11 bases sitting between them. This CDR3 has 14 residues. Germline values: CDR1 SGHNT, CDR2 YENEEA. CDR3 sequence reads: CASSLSGVVETQYF. CDR3 in DNA: TGTGCCAGCAGCTTATCAGGGGTAGTAGAGACCCAGTACTTC.